The 25 T cell receptor beta chains below were found in one sample sequenced in a study of cytomegalovirus exposure and HLA in healthy donors. PCR employed 60 Vbeta and 13 Jbeta primers. Repertoires were generated with immunoSEQ multiplex PCR, while TCRdb's copy carries only in-frame clones and drops some. Seen here are 250,000 to 350,000 clones, 86% observed once, and the top ten hold around 3.7%. Sample: PBMCs. These TCRs come from a man aged 35 to 55 in good health and CMV-seropositive.

This clone appeared a few times. The rearrangement joins TRBV5-1 to TRBJ1-1; 8 bases are a match to TRBD1. CDR3 size: 14 residues. CDR1 SGHRS and CDR2 YFSETQ come from the germline V gene. The ends lost 3 bases at V and 0 bases at J; junction bases unmatched: 1. The CDR3 DNA reads as TGCGCCAGCAGCTGGGACAGGATGAACACTGAAGCTTTCTTT. Protein sequence: CASSWDRMNTEAFF.

V and J are TRBV29-1 and TRBJ2-5; TRBD1 might be the D (6 bases). Judging by the DNA end, TRBJ2-7 fits better; the J call may be wrong. Germline lookup yields CDR1 SQVTM and CDR2 ANQGSEA. The CDR3 sequence is 13 residues long. The CDR3 loop reads CSVQGTQSYEQYF. CDR3 nucleotides: TGCAGCGTTCAGGGGACCCAATCCTACGAGCAGTACTTC.

As regards this clone: Other DNA sequences of this sample code for an identical CDR3. This chain uses TRBV11-2 with TRBJ2-7, with 11 bases matching TRBD2. Germline V gives CDR1 SGHAT, CDR2 FQNNGV. V was pared by 6 bases and J by 3 bases, with 4 bases of the junction left unmatched. The CDR3 is 14 amino acids. The CDR3 loop reads CASRRLAGGYEQYF. In DNA form, the CDR3 reads TGTGCCAGCAGGCGCCTAGCGGGAGGCTACGAGCAGTACTTC. The full variable domain, with the rest looked up from reference TRBV11-2 and TRBJ2-7, is EAGVAQSPRYKIIEKRQSVAFWCNPISGHATLYWYQQILGQGPKLLIQFQNNGVVDDSQLPKDRFSAERLKGVDSTLKIQPAKLEDSAVYLCASRRLAGGYEQYFGPGTRLTVT.

A single count supports this clone. The same CDR3 can be traced to other DNA sequences in this sample. This chain uses TRBV10-3 with TRBJ2-7; TRBD1 matches 7 bases. This CDR3 is built from 14 residues. Germline V CDR1 and CDR2: ENHRY, SYGVKD. V shed 4 bases, J shed 0 bases, and the junction held 3 bases outside the gene matches. The CDR3 coding sequence is TGTGCCATCAGTGGGGGGACAGCCTCCTACGAGCAGTACTTC. Translating it yields CAISGGTASYEQYF.

The chain combines TRBV27 with TRBJ2-1; 7 positions match TRBD2. CDR3 length: 13 residues. V shed 2 bases and J 9 bases; nucleotides not matched to a gene: 4. Germline V gene data show CDR1 as MNHEY and CDR2 as SMNVEV (reference sequence). The CDR3 DNA reads as TGTGCCAGCAGTTTAATGACTAGCTTTGAGCAGTTCTTC. As protein: CASSLMTSFEQFF.

The CDR3 reads CASSLVPAYEQYF. In nucleotides, the CDR3 is TGTGCCAGCAGCTTAGTCCCCGCCTACGAGCAGTACTTC. The chain has TRBV7-9 and TRBJ2-7, with D hard to call. CDR1 is SEHNR, CDR2 FQNEAQ, per germline (reference sequence). CDR3 length: 13 amino acids. Trimming took off 1 base at V and 2 bases at J, with 6 bases between the two ends.

The rearrangement joins TRBV7-2 to TRBJ2-1; 7 positions match TRBD1. J was trimmed by 11 bases and V by 3 bases; bases with no gene match: 16. The CDR3 is 16 amino acids. Germline V gene lookup returns CDR1 SGHTA and CDR2 FQGNSA. The CDR3 sequence is CASSFGKDRHKSKQFF. The CDR3 nucleotides are TGTGCCAGCAGCTTTGGGAAGGACAGGCACAAATCCAAGCAGTTCTTC.

The rearrangement uses TRBV7-3 and TRBJ2-5, with TRBD2 matching 9 bases. Germline CDR1 is SGHTA and CDR2 is FQGTGA. The CDR3 runs 15 residues. The V gene end was trimmed by 3 bases and the J gene end by 5 bases; junction bases not matched to a gene: 7. In nucleotides, the CDR3 is TGTGCCAGCAGCTTCGGGACTAGCCCGCGGGAGACCCAGTACTTC. The encoded protein is CASSFGTSPRETQYF. The whole variable domain, remainder taken from reference TRBV7-3 and TRBJ2-5, is GAGVSQTPSNKVTEKGKYVELRCDPISGHTALYWYRQSLGQGPEFLIYFQGTGAADDSGLPNDRFFAVRPEGSVSTLKIQRTERGDSAVYLCASSFGTSPRETQYFGPGTRLLVL.

The chain is built from TRBV7-8 and TRBJ2-7, with D maybe TRBD2 (7 bases). The V gene lost 6 bases and the J gene lost 4 bases, with 16 bases spanning the gap. Germline lookup yields CDR1 SGHVS and CDR2 FQNEAQ. CDR3 length: 14 residues. The CDR3: CASSPWGREYEQYF. CDR3 nucleotide sequence: TGTGCCAGCAGTCCGTGGGGGCGGGAGTACGAGCAGTACTTC.

V gene TRBV25-1 combines with J gene TRBJ2-3; 8 nucleotides line up with TRBD2. The CDR3 runs to 16 residues. CDR1 MGHDK and CDR2 SYGVNS come from the germline V gene. The V and J ends lost 3 bases and 5 bases, in that order; junction bases with no gene match: 10. CDR3 DNA sequence: TGTGCCAGCAGTGACGTCGGGAGGGCCGGTATAGATACGCAGTATTTT. Translating gives CASSDVGRAGIDTQYF.

The chain uses TRBV19 and TRBJ1-2; 9 bases match TRBD1. Germline V gene lookup returns CDR1 LNHDA and CDR2 SQIVND (reference sequence). J was trimmed by 8 bases and V by 5 bases; bases with no gene match: 6. The CDR3 is 13 residues long. CDR3 amino acids: CASSSRTGEGYTF. CDR3 sequence (DNA): TGTGCCAGTAGTTCCCGGACAGGGGAGGGCTACACCTTC.

This clone was seen more than once but under ten times. The chain recombines TRBV9 with TRBJ2-6, with D perhaps TRBD1 (5 bases). Trimming left V 4 bases short and J 10 bases short, with 12 bases between. The germline V gene has CDR1 SGDLS and CDR2 YYNGEE. The CDR3 is made up of 13 amino acids. Here the CDR3 reads CASSPGSGNVLTF. CDR3 coding DNA: TGTGCCAGCAGCCCAGGATCAGGGAACGTCCTGACTTTC.

This sequence joins TRBV6-1 and TRBJ1-2; D call uncertain. V was pared by 3 bases and J by 2 bases, with 13 bases between. This CDR3 has 15 residues. CDR1 and CDR2 (germline): MNHNS, SASEGT. The CDR3 here is CASSERAVQNYGYTF. The CDR3 DNA follows: TGTGCCAGCAGTGAGAGGGCAGTCCAAAACTATGGCTACACCTTC.

The V and J genes are TRBV4-1 and TRBJ2-7; TRBD2 agrees at 8 bases. The germline V gene encodes CDR1 MGHRA and CDR2 YSYEKL. Trimming removed 1 base from V and 4 bases from J; junction bases left unmatched: 6. This CDR3 has 15 amino acids. CDR3 amino acids: CASSQASGGEYEQYF. The CDR3 nucleotides read TGCGCCAGCAGCCAAGCCTCGGGAGGGGAATACGAGCAGTACTTC.

The sample holds one count of this clone. The chain has TRBV7-8 and TRBJ2-1; 13 bases are shared with TRBD2. There are 16 residues in the CDR3. Germline CDR1 is SGHVS and CDR2 is FQNEAQ. J lost 3 bases, V lost 1 base, and 0 bases had no gene match. The CDR3 is CASSLGTSGSYNEQFF. For the CDR3, the DNA is TGTGCCAGCAGCTTAGGGACTAGCGGGAGCTACAATGAGCAGTTCTTC.

V and J are TRBV7-6 and TRBJ2-7; perhaps TRBD2 as D (7 bases). The CDR3 has 16 residues. Trimming pared 5 bases from V and 3 bases from J, leaving 20 bases between. The germline V gene encodes CDR1 SGHVS and CDR2 FNYEAQ. Here the CDR3 DNA reads TGTGCCAGCAGCCTGGGGGCTGCGGGGGAGAACTACGAGCAGTACTTC. It translates to CASSLGAAGENYEQYF.

In its sample, this clone was seen once. This rearrangement joins TRBV6-6 to TRBJ1-4, with TRBD1 as a possible D gene (5 bases). The V gene's germline CDR1 is MNHNY and CDR2 SVGAGI (reference sequence). Trimming took off 0 bases at V and 4 bases at J, with 9 bases between the two ends. CDR3 length: 15 residues. CDR3 in amino acids: CASSYSARDNEKLFF. CDR3 nucleotide sequence: TGTGCCAGCAGTTACTCGGCCAGGGATAATGAAAAACTGTTTTTT.

Here the CDR3 DNA reads TGTGCCAGCAGCTTGGTAGGAGGGGACACTGAAGCTTTCTTT. It yields the protein CASSLVGGDTEAFF. The V and J genes are TRBV5-4 and TRBJ1-1; the D gene is possibly TRBD1 (5 bases). V lost 0 bases and J 3 bases, leaving 9 bases between the germline ends. The CDR3 has 14 amino acids. Germline CDR1 is SGHNT and CDR2 is YYREEE (reference sequence).

This clone was detected only a few times. CDR3 region: CASNPQGMNTEAFF. As DNA, the CDR3 is TGTGCCAGCAATCCACAGGGAATGAACACTGAAGCTTTCTTT. The chain carries TRBV27 and TRBJ1-1; possibly TRBD1 for D (6 bases). This CDR3 spans 14 amino acids. Per the germline V gene, CDR1 is MNHEY and CDR2 is SMNVEV (reference sequence). The V end lost 7 bases, the J end lost 0 bases, and 12 bases lay between the germline ends.

J is TRBJ1-4 and V is TRBV2; tentatively, D is TRBD1 (5 bases). Looked up from germline, CDR1 is SNHLY and CDR2 is FYNNEI. The CDR3 is made up of 14 amino acids. V was trimmed by 2 bases and J by 6 bases, leaving 10 bases between them. Written as DNA, the CDR3 is TGTGCCAGCAGTGAAACCGGGGGAGATGAAAAACTGTTTTTT. Protein product: CASSETGGDEKLFF.

The chain is built from TRBV11-3 and TRBJ2-3, with TRBD2 matching over 10 bases. The CDR3 has 16 amino acids. V gave up 5 bases and J gave up 6 bases; unmatched junction bases: 11. Germline V CDR1 and CDR2: SGHNT, YENEEA. The CDR3 nucleotides are TGTGCCAGCAGCACAAGGAGCGGGAGGGCCGGGGATACGCAGTATTTT. Amino acid sequence: CASSTRSGRAGDTQYF.

This rearrangement joins TRBV5-1 to TRBJ2-3; D may be TRBD1 (7 bases). CDR3 length: 17 residues. Germline V lookup: CDR1 SGHRS, CDR2 YFSETQ. The germline V and J ends were trimmed by 4 bases and 0 bases, with 18 bases remaining between them. The DNA of the CDR3 is TGCGCCAGCAGCCCGGGGGACAGACCGGCTAGCACAGATACGCAGTATTTT. Protein sequence: CASSPGDRPASTDTQYF.

J is TRBJ2-1 and V is TRBV19, with 8 bases that match TRBD2. Unmatched junction bases numbered 10, after V lost 5 bases and J lost 7 bases. This CDR3 contains 15 residues. CDR1 and CDR2 from the germline V gene are LNHDA and SQIVND (reference sequence). Here the CDR3 DNA reads TGTGCCAGTAGTTCGTGGTCTAGCGGGTCTAATGAGCAGTTCTTC. Residues: CASSSWSSGSNEQFF.

V and J are TRBV30 and TRBJ2-2; the D gene is possibly TRBD1 (6 bases). Germline CDR1 reads GTSNPN; CDR2 reads SVGIG (reference sequence). The length of the CDR3 is 12 residues. Trimming stripped 4 bases from V and 3 bases from J, with 6 bases between. Here the CDR3 DNA reads TGTGCCTGGACAGGGGACACCGGGGAGCTGTTTTTT. Translating it yields CAWTGDTGELFF. The whole variable domain, filled in from reference TRBV30 and TRBJ2-2, reads SQTIHQWPATLVQPVGSPLSLECTVEGTSNPNLYWYRQAAGRGLQLLFYSVGIGQISSEVPQNLSASRPQDRQFILSSKKLLLSDSGFYLCAWTGDTGELFFGEGSRLTVL.

This chain uses TRBV27 with TRBJ2-7, with TRBD1 matching over 8 bases. CDR3 size: 15 residues. Losses at the gene ends were 5 bases for V and 4 bases for J; bases not matched to a gene: 10. Germline V CDR1 and CDR2: MNHEY, SMNVEV (reference sequence). CDR3 coding DNA: TGTGCCAGCAGTGCCTCGACAGGGGTCCCGTACGAGCAGTACTTC. Amino acids: CASSASTGVPYEQYF.